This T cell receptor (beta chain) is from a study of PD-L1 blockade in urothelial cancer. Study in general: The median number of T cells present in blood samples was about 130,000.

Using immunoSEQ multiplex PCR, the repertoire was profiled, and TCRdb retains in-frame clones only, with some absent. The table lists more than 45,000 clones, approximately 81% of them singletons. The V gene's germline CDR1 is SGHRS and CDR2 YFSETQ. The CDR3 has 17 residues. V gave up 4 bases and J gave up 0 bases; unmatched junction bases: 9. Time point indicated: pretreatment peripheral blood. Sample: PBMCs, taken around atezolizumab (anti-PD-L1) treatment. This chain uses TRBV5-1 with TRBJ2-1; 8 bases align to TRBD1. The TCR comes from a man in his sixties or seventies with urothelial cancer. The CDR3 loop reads CASSPGQGTSSYNEQFF. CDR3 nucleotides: TGCGCCAGCAGCCCAGGACAGGGTACTAGCTCCTACAATGAGCAGTTCTTC.